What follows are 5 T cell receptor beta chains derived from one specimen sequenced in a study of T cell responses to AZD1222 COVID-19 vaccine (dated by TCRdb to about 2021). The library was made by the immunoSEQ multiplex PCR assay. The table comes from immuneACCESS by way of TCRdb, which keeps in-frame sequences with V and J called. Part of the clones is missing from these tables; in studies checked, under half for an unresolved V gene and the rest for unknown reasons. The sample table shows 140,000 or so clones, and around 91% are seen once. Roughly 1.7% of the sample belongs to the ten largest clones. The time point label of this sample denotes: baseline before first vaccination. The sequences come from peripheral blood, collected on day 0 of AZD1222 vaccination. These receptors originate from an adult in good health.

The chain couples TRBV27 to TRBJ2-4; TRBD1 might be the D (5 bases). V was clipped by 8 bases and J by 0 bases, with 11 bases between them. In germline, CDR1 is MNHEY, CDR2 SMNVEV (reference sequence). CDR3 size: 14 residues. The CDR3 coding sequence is TGTGCCAGCGGCCAGGGAAGAGCCAAAAACATTCAGTACTTC. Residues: CASGQGRAKNIQYF.

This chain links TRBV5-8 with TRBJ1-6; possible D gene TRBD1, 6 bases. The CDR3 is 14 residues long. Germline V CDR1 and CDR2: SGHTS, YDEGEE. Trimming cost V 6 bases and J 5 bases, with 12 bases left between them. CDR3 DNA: TGTGCCAGCATCGACAGGACCCATAATTCACCCCTCCACTTT. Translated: CASIDRTHNSPLHF.

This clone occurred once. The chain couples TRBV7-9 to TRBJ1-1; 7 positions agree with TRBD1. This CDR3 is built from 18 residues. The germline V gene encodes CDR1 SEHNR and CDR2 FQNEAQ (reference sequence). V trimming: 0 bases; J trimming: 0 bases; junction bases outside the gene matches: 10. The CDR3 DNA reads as TGTGCCAGCAGCTTAGCTCCCAACCGGGACAGCATGAACACTGAAGCTTTCTTT. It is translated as CASSLAPNRDSMNTEAFF.

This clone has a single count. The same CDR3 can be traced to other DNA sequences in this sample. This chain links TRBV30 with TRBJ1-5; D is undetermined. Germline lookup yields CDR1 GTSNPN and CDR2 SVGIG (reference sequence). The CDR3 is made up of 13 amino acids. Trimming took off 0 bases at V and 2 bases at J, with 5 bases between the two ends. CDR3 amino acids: CAWSVNGNQPQHF. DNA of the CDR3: TGTGCCTGGAGTGTCAACGGCAATCAGCCCCAGCATTTT.

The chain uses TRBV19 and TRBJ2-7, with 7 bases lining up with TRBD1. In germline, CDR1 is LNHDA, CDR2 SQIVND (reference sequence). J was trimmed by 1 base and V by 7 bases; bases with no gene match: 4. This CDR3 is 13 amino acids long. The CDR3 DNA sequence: TGTGCCAGTAAAGGGACAGTTTCCTACGAGCAGTACTTC. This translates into CASKGTVSYEQYF.